This T cell receptor (beta chain) originates from a study of T cell clones after liver transplantation. Study as a whole: In this trial, immunosuppression withdrawal was attempted within 2 years of liver transplant. Graft-donor-reactive sequences were compared with third-party-reactive TCRbeta sequences from pre-transplant mixed lymphocyte reactions. TCRbeta sequencing after a pre-transplant mixed lymphocyte reaction identified graft-donor-reactive clones, later tracked in post-transplant blood.

CDR1 and CDR2 (germline): WSHSY, SAAADI. This CDR3 is built from 12 residues. V gave up 9 bases and J gave up 3 bases, with 11 bases separating them. Only in-frame clones appear in the TCRdb table, and some are missing; sequencing was by immunoSEQ multiplex PCR. Of 85,000 to 130,000 clones in the sample, around 83% are singletons; the top ten hold over 0.75%. This clone showed up just a few times. The sequence was obtained from a human donor who received a liver transplant. The chain couples TRBV10-2 to TRBJ1-2; possibly TRBD1 for D (5 bases). This specimen was CD4+ T cells from blood, taken before liver transplant. In DNA, the CDR3 is TGCGCCAGTTCCGGGGCCGACTATGGCTACACCTTC. Translated, it gives CASSGADYGYTF.